The 3 T cell receptor beta chains reported below all come from one sample, sequenced in a study of HIV-infected patients and healthy controls. TCRdb passed the 5' RACE reads through MiXCR, listing each CDR3 protein once. The sample includes tens of thousands of distinct CDR3 sequences, 15% to 20% seen only once; the top ten take approximately 1.5%. The sequencing sample was made of CD4+ T cells from blood. These receptor sequences come from a human donor in good health.

The J gene is TRBJ2-3, the V gene TRBV14; D is unresolved. V was clipped by 0 bases and J by 5 bases, with 12 bases between them. The CDR3 is 15 residues long. Germline CDR1 SGHDN, CDR2 FVKESK. The CDR3 loop is CASSQEDRRGDTQYF. The CDR3, as DNA: TGTGCCAGCAGCCAAGAAGATCGGAGAGGAGATACGCAGTATTTT.

This clonotype has at least ten counts. V usage is TRBV12-3 or TRBV12-4 and J usage is TRBJ1-3, with D unclear. The CDR3 is 10 amino acids. Trimming took 2 bases from V and 7 from J, leaving 0 bases between them. The CDR3 is CASSLNTIYF. The CDR3, as DNA: TGTGCCAGCAGTTTAAACACCATATATTTT.

On this clonotype itself: One base away lies a much larger clone, so this may be a sequencing read error. This chain joins TRBV14 and TRBJ2-6; D gene unclear. The CDR3 has 15 amino acids. CDR1 is SGHDN and CDR2 is FVKESK in the germline V gene. The CDR3 loop reads CASSQRYSGTNVLTF. Written as DNA, the CDR3 is TGTGCCAGCAGCCAAAGGTACTCTGGGACCAACGTCCTGACTTTC.